The 10 T cell receptor beta chains below all came from one sample that was sequenced in a study of blood T cells in healthy people across ages. Using a J-beta primer mix together with a sample-barcoded 5' primer, a second PCR was run for roughly 7 to 11 cycles. TCRdb re-analysed the 5' RACE reads in MiXCR, keeping a single row per CDR3 protein. The sample has 1.4 million or so distinct CDR3 sequences; 35% to 45% are singletons. The sequenced sample consisted of blood. Every receptor here comes from a woman aged 18 to 35 in good health.

In this sample, this clonotype turned up once. This chain joins TRBV6-5 and TRBJ1-5; D is unclear. CDR1 MNHEY and CDR2 SVGAGI come from the germline V gene. Trimming took off 9 bases at V and 4 bases at J, with 16 bases between the two ends. This CDR3 is 14 amino acids long. The CDR3 coding sequence is TGTGCCAGACCAACAGCGGATAGGAATCAGCCCCAGCATTTT. Amino acid sequence: CARPTADRNQPQHF.

The genes are TRBV12-3 or TRBV12-4 and TRBJ2-1, with D perhaps assigned TRBD1 or TRBD2 (5 bases each). This CDR3 has 19 amino acids. V lost 3 bases and J lost 9, with 30 bases in between. Here the CDR3 DNA reads TGTGCCAGCAGTTTTCTCCGGGGCAGCGGTATGGGGCAAATAGGTGAGCAGTTCTTC. Its translation is CASSFLRGSGMGQIGEQFF.

The chain carries TRBV27 and TRBJ2-3; TRBD2 matches 14 bases. V was clipped by 5 bases and J by 4 bases; unmatched bases: 8. The CDR3 is 17 amino acids. The germline V gene encodes CDR1 MNHEY and CDR2 SMNVEV (reference sequence). CDR3 region: CASSPGLAGVSSDTQYF. The CDR3, as DNA: TGTGCCAGCAGTCCGGGACTAGCGGGAGTGTCGTCAGATACGCAGTATTTT.

CDR3 nucleotide sequence: TGTGCCAGCAGTTCCGCGGACAGGACGCCCTACGAGCAGTACTTC. Its translation is CASSSADRTPYEQYF. The J gene is TRBJ2-7, the V gene TRBV12-3 or TRBV12-4; 7 positions agree with TRBD1. Trimming took 4 bases from V and 2 from J; bases not matched to a gene: 8. The CDR3 loop spans 15 amino acids.

The V and J genes are TRBV20-1 and TRBJ2-7; tentatively, D is TRBD2 (5 bases). With 8 bases removed from V and 1 base from J, the gap between germline ends came to 24 bases. The CDR3 covers 16 residues. Germline assignment: CDR1 DFQATT and CDR2 SNEGSKA (reference sequence). The CDR3 loop reads CSPASYQRKLSYEQYF. The CDR3 DNA reads TGCAGTCCTGCTAGTTACCAGCGGAAATTATCCTACGAGCAGTACTTC.

The DNA of the CDR3 is TGTGCCAGCAGGGCCGGGAGGGGAACCTACAATGAGCAGTTCTTC. It specifies CASRAGRGTYNEQFF. The rearrangement joins TRBV6-2 or TRBV6-3 to TRBJ2-1; TRBD2 agrees at 8 bases. Germline V gene lookup returns CDR1 MNHEY and CDR2 SVGEGT. After removal of 6 bases from V and 2 bases from J, the junction contained 6 bases not matched to a gene. The CDR3 extends over 15 amino acids.

With regard to this clonotype: The junction departs from the called germline gene at one end, perhaps through a read error. CDR3 sequence (DNA): TGCAGCGTTGAATTACCGGGGGCATTGGGCTACACTTTC. Protein product: CSVELPGALGYTF. The chain has TRBV29-1 and TRBJ1-2, with D perhaps matching TRBD1 (6 bases). In germline, CDR1 is SQVTM, CDR2 ANQGSEA. The CDR3 runs to 13 residues.

This clonotype was seen a handful of times. The chain has TRBV7-2 and TRBJ2-7; D unclear. V was shortened by 5 bases and J by 2 bases, with 16 bases between the two germline ends. Germline V CDR1 and CDR2: SGHTA, FQGNSA. CDR3 length equals 15 residues. This chain's CDR3 is CASSKGARGTYEQYF. The CDR3, as DNA: TGTGCCAGCAGCAAAGGCGCTAGAGGAACCTACGAGCAGTACTTC. Variable domain in full (rest from reference TRBV7-2 and TRBJ2-7): GAGVSQSPSNKVTEKGKDVELRCDPISGHTALYWYRQSLGQGLEFLIYFQGNSAPDKSGLPSDRFSAERTGGSVSTLTIQRTQQEDSAVYLCASSKGARGTYEQYFGPGTRLTVT.

A few counts support this clonotype. V usage is TRBV5-1 and J usage is TRBJ1-1; 11 positions agree with TRBD1. The length of the CDR3 is 15 residues. Trimming cost V 5 bases and J 7 bases; bases outside gene matches: 10. The germline V gene encodes CDR1 SGHRS and CDR2 YFSETQ. The CDR3, as DNA: TGCGCCAGCAGGGGAATACCGGGACAGGGGGTTGAAGCTTTCTTT. Its translation is CASRGIPGQGVEAFF.

This clonotype was counted a few times. The chain joins TRBV9 to TRBJ2-4; the match to TRBD2 covers 10 bases. Germline values: CDR1 SGDLS, CDR2 YYNGEE. Trimming took 5 bases from V and 3 from J; bases not matched to a gene: 17. The length of the CDR3 is 19 residues. CDR3 protein: CASRPPTPLSGRGKNIQYF. CDR3 bases: TGTGCCAGCAGACCTCCGACCCCCCTCAGCGGGAGGGGCAAAAACATTCAGTACTTC.